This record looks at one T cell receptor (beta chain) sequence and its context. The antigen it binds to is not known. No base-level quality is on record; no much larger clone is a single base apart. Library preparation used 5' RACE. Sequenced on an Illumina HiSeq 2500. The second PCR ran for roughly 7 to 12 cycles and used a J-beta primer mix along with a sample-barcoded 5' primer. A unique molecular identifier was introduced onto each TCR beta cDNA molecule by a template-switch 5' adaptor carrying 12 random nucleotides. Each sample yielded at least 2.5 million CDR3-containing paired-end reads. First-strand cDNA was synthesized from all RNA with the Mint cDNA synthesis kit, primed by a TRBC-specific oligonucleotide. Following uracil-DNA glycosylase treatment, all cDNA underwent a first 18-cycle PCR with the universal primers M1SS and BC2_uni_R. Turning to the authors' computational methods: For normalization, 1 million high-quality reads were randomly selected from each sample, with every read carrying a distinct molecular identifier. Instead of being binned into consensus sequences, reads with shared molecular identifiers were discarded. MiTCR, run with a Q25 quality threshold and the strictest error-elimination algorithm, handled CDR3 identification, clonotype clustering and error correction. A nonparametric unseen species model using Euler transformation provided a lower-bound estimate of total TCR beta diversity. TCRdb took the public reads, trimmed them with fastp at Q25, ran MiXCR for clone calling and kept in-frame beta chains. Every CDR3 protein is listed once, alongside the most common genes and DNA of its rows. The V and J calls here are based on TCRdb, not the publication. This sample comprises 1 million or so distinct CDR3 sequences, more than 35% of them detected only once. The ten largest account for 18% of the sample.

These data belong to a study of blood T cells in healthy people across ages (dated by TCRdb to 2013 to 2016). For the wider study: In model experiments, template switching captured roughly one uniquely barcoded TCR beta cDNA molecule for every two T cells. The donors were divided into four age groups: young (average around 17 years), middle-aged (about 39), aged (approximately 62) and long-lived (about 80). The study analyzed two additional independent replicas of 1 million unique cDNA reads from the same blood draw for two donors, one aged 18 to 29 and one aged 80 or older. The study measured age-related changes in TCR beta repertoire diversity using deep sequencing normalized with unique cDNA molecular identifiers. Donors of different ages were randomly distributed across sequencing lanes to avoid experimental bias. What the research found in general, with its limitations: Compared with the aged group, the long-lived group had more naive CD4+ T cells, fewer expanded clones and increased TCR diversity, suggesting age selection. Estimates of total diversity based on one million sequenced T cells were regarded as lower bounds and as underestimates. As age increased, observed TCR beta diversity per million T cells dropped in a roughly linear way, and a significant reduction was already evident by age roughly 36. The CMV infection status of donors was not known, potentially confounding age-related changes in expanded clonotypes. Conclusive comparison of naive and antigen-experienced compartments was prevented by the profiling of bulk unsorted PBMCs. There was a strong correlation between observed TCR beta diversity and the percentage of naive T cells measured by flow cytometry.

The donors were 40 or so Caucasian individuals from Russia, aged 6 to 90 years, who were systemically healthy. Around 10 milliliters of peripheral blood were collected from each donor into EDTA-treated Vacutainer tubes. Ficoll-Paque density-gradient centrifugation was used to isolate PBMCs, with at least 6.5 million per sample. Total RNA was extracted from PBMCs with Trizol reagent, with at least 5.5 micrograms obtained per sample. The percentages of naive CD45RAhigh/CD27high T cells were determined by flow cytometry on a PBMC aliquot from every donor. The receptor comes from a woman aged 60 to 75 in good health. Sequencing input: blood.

The DNA sequence reads TGTGCCAGCAGCTTAGTTCTAGCGGGTCGGCTGAGGGAGACCCAGTACTTC. Its protein is CASSLVLAGRLRETQYF. The sequence joins TRBV7-9 to TRBJ2-5, with 8 central nucleotides matching TRBD2. The germline V gene (reference sequence) sets CDR1 to SEHNR and CDR2 to FQNEAQ. Trimmed from V: 1 base; trimmed from J: 5 bases; junction bases lacking a gene match: 12. From the cysteine up to the phenylalanine, the CDR3 has a length of 17 residues. The entry retains the CDR3 DNA only, 51 bases that are in frame from base 1.